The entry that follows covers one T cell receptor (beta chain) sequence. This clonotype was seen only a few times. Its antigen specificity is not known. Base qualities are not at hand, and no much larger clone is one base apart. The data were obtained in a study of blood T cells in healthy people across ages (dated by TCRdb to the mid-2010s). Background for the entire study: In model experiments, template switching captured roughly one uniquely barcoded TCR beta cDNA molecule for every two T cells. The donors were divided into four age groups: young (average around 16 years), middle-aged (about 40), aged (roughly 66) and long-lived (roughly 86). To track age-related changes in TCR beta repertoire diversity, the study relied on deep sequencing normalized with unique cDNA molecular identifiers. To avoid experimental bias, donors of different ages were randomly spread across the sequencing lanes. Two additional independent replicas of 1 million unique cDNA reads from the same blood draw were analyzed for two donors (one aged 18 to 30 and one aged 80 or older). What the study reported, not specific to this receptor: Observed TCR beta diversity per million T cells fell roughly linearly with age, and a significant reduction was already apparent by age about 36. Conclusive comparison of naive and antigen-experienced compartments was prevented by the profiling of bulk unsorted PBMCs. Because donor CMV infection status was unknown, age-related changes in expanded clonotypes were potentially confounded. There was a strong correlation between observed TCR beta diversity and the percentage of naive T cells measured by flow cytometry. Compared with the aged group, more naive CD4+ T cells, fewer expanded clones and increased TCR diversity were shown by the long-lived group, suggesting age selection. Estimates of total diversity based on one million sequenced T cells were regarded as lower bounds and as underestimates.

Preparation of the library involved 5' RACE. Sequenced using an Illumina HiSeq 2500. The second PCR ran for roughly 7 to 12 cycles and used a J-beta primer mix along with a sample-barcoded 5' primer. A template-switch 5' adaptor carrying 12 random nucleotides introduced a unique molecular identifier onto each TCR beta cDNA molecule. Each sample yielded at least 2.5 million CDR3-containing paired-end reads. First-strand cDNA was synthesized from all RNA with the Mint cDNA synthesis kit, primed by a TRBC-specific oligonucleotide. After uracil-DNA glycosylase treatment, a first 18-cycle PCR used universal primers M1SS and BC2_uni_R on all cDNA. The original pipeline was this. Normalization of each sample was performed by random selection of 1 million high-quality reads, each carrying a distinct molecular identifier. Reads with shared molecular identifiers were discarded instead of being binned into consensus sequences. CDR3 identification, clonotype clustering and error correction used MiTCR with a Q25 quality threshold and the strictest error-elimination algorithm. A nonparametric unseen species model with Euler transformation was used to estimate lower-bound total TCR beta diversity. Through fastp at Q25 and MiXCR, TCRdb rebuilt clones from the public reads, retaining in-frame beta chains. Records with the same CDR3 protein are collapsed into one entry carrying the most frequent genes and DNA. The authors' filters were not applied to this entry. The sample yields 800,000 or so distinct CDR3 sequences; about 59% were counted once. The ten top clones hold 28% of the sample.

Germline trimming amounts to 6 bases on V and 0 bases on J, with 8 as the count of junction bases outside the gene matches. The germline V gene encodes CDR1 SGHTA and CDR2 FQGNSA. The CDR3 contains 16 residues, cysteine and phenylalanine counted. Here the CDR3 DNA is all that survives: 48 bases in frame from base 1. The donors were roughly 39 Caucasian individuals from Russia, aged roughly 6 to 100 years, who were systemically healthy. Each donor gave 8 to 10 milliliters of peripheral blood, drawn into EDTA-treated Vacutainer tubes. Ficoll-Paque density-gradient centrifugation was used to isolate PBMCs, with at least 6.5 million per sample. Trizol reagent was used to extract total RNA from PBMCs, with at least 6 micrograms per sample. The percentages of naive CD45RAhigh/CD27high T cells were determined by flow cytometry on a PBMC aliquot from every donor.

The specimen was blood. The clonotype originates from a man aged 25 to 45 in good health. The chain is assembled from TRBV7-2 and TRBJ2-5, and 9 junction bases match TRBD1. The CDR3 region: CASRKVQGAYQETQYF. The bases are TGTGCCAGCAGGAAAGTACAGGGGGCGTACCAAGAGACCCAGTACTTC.